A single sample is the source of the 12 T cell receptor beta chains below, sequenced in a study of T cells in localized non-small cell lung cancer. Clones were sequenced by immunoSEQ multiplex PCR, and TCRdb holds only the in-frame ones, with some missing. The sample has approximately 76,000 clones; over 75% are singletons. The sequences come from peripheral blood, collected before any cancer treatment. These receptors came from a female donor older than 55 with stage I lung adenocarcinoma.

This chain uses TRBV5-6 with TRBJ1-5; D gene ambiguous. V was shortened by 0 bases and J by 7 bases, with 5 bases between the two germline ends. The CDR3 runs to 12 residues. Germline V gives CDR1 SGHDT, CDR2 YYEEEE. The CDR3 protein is CASSLDSQPQHF. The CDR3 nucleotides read TGTGCCAGCAGCTTGGACAGCCAGCCCCAGCATTTT.

For the CDR3, the DNA is TGTGCCAGTAGTATCGCTTTTTGGAATTCCTACGAGCAGTACTTC. Translated, it gives CASSIAFWNSYEQYF. V usage is TRBV19 and J usage is TRBJ2-7; no definite D call. CDR1 is LNHDA and CDR2 is SQIVND in the germline V gene (reference sequence). This CDR3 spans 15 amino acids. The V end lost 3 bases, the J end lost 1 base, and 13 bases lay between the germline ends.

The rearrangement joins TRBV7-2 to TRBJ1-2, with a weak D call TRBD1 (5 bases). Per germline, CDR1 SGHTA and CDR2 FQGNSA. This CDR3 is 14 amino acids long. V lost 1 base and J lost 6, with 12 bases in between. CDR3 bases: TGTGCCAGCAGCTTAGTGGGGGGGAAGAATGGCTACACCTTC. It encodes CASSLVGGKNGYTF. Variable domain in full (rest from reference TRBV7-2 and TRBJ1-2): GAGVSQSPSNKVTEKGKDVELRCDPISGHTALYWYRQSLGQGLEFLIYFQGNSAPDKSGLPSDRFSAERTGGSVSTLTIQRTQQEDSAVYLCASSLVGGKNGYTFGSGTRLTVV.

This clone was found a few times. The CDR3 region has the DNA TGTGCCAGCAGCTTAGACCAGGTTCGCGACGAGCAGTACTTC. This codes for CASSLDQVRDEQYF. V is TRBV7-2 and J is TRBJ2-7, with no clear D. CDR3 length: 14 residues. CDR1 and CDR2 from the germline V gene are SGHTA and FQGNSA. Trimming stripped 1 base from V and 5 bases from J, with 12 bases between.

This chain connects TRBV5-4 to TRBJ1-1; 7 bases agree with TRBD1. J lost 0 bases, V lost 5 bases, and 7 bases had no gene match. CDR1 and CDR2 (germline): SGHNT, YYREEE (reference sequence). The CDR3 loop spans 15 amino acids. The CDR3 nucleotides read TGTGCCAGCAGAGTCGGTGGGACAGTGAACACTGAAGCTTTCTTT. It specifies CASRVGGTVNTEAFF. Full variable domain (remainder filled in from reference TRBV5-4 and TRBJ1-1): ETGVTQSPTHLIKTRGQQVTLRCSSQSGHNTVSWYQQALGQGPQFIFQYYREEENGRGNFPPRFSGLQFPNYSSELNVNALELDDSALYLCASRVGGTVNTEAFFGQGTRLTVV.

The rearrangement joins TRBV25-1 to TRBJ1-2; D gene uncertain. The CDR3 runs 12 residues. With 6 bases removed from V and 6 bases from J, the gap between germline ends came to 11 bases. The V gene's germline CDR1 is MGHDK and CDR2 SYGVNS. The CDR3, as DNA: TGTGCCAGCAGGGGAGTTGGGAATGGCTACACCTTC. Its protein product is CASRGVGNGYTF.

Here the CDR3 DNA reads TGTGCCAGCACGAGACGGGTGAACACTGAAGCTTTCTTT. It yields the protein CASTRRVNTEAFF. This chain joins TRBV6-5 and TRBJ1-1; D is unclear. Germline V CDR1 and CDR2: MNHEY, SVGAGI. CDR3 length equals 13 residues. V shed 7 bases and J shed 0 bases, with 9 bases lying between them.

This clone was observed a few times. The CDR3 DNA is TGCGCCAGCAGCCAAACACAGGGAAAGGACAATGAGCAGTTCTTC. Residues: CASSQTQGKDNEQFF. The chain recombines TRBV4-3 with TRBJ2-1, with D tentatively TRBD1 (6 bases). In germline, CDR1 is LGHNA, CDR2 YSLEER. V dropped 2 bases and J dropped 5 bases, with 13 bases sitting between them. This CDR3 region has 15 residues.

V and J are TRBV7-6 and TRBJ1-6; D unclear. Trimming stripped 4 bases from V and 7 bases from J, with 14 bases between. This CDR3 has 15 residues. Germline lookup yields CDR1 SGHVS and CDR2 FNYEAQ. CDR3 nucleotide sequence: TGTGCCAGCAGCTCTACCGGGTCTGAAAATTCACCCCTCCACTTT. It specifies CASSSTGSENSPLHF.

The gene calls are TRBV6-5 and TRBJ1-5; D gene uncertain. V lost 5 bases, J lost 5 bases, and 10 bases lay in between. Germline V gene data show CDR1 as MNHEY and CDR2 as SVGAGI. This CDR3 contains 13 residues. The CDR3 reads CASSPRTDQPQHF. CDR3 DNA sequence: TGTGCCAGCAGTCCCCGGACGGATCAGCCCCAGCATTTT.

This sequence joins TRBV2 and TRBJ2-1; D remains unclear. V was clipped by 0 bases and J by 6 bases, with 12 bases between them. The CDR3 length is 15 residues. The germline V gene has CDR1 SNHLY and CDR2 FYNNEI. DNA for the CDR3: TGTGCCAGCAGTGAAGCCCAGGTCGGAATCAATGAGCAGTTCTTC. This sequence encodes CASSEAQVGINEQFF.

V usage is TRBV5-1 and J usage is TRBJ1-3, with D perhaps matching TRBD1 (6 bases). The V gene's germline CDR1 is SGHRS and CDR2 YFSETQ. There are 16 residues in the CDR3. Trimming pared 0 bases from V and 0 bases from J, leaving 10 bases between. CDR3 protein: CASSLARQDSGNTIYF. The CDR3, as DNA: TGCGCCAGCAGCTTGGCCCGACAGGACTCTGGAAACACCATATATTTT.